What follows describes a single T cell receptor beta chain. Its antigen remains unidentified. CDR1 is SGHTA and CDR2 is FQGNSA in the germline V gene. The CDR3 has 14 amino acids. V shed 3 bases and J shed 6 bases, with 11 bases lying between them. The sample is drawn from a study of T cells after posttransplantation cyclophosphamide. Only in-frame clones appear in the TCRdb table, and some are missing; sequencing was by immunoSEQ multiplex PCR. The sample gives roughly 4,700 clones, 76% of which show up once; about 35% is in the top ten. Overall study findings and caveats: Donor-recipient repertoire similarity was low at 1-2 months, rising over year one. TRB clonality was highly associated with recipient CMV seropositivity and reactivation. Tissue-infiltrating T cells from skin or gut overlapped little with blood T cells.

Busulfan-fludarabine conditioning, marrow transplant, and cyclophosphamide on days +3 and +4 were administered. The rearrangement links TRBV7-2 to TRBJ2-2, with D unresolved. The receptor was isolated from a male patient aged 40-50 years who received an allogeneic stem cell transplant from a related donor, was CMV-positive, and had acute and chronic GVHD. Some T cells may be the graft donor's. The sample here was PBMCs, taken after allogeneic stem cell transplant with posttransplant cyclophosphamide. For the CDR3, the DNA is TGTGCCAGCAGCTTCTCCGAGGCTTCCGGGGAGCTGTTTTTT. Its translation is CASSFSEASGELFF. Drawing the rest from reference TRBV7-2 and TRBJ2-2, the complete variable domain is GAGVSQSPSNKVTEKGKDVELRCDPISGHTALYWYRQSLGQGLEFLIYFQGNSAPDKSGLPSDRFSAERTGGSVSTLTIQRTQQEDSAVYLCASSFSEASGELFFGEGSRLTVL.